Sequencing of this T cell receptor (beta chain) was carried out in a study of T cells in Graves' hyperthyroidism and ophthalmopathy. Study-wide results and limits: Clonotypes that were expanded in thyroid above 0.001 mostly appeared in blood too.

Using RNA transcripts as the source, TCR beta CDR3 regions were amplified. RT-PCR in the first round (using the HTBI primer set) targeted the TCR CDR3. TCRdb fed the multiplex PCR reads into MiXCR, producing one record per CDR3 protein. The repertoire holds more than 550,000 distinct CDR3 sequences, 15% to 20% seen once, with around 15% in the top ten. Germline CDR1 is GTSNPN and CDR2 is SVGIG (reference sequence). The CDR3 totals 13 residues. V was shortened by 0 bases and J by 3 bases, with 9 bases between the two germline ends. This clonotype has a count of ten or more. As yet, its antigen is unknown. Each diagnosis was grounded in clinical symptoms, serum thyroxine and TRAb, thyroid ultrasound, and orbital computed tomography.

This TCR derives from a woman aged 45-59 years with Graves' hyperthyroidism that later progressed to Graves' ophthalmopathy. What was sequenced was blood. The chain employs TRBV30 and TRBJ2-7, with D perhaps matching TRBD1 (6 bases). The CDR3 sequence: CAWSVGRGYEQYF. The CDR3, as DNA: TGTGCCTGGAGTGTAGGCAGGGGCTACGAGCAGTACTTC.